This T cell receptor (beta chain) was observed in a study of Ad26.COV2.S vaccination and SARS-CoV-2 variants. Stated treatment: 19 received Ad26.COV2.S at low or high dose, single or two shots; several received placebo; per-sample allocation not given. The samples were gathered on day 63 after the first injection of vaccine or placebo. This CDR3 spans 15 amino acids. Germline V lookup: CDR1 LGHNA, CDR2 YSLEER. V gave up 1 base and J gave up 7 bases, with 17 bases separating them. Clones were read by immunoSEQ multiplex PCR, and TCRdb kept only the in-frame ones, dropping some. The data contain about 480,000 clones, around nine tenths of them seen just once; the ten biggest clones take up 9.5% to 15%.

The input for sequencing was peripheral blood, taken in a trial of Ad26.COV2.S vaccine versus placebo. The receptor was derived from a person aged 18-65 years who received the Ad26.COV2.S COVID-19 vaccine or a placebo. The chain combines TRBV4-3 with TRBJ2-7; D is perhaps TRBD2 (6 bases). CDR3 in amino acids: CASSQGLAPAGEQYF. The CDR3 nucleotides read TGCGCCAGCAGCCAAGGCTTGGCGCCGGCGGGGGAGCAGTACTTC.